The clone carrying this T cell receptor beta chain was seen a single time. This specimen belongs to a study of cytomegalovirus exposure and HLA in healthy donors. In the PCR, 60 Vbeta and 13 Jbeta primers were used. Repertoires were generated with immunoSEQ multiplex PCR, while TCRdb's copy carries only in-frame clones and drops some. The repertoire includes 150,000 to 200,000 clones, roughly 85% of them detected once, and 2% to 3% sits in the top ten. Germline assignment: CDR1 KGHSH and CDR2 LQKENI. Trimming took 0 bases from V and 3 from J, leaving 5 bases between them. This CDR3 region has 13 residues.

This chain joins TRBV18 and TRBJ2-5, with no clear D. Sequencing was performed on PBMCs. The TCR was taken from a man aged 30 to 45 in good health and CMV-seropositive. The CDR3 sequence: CASSPPQEETQYF. The CDR3 DNA sequence: TGTGCCAGCTCACCACCTCAGGAAGAGACCCAGTACTTC.